Following are 20 T cell receptor beta chains from one sample sequenced in a study of T cells after yellow fever vaccination. TCRdb ran MiXCR on the 5' RACE reads and lists one entry per CDR3 protein. The sample lists around 500,000 distinct CDR3 sequences; 20% to 25% were seen once. The specimen comprised PBMCs, sampled 21 days after the first yellow fever vaccination. These receptors originate from a man aged 18 to 30 who received the YFV17D yellow fever vaccine.

V and J are TRBV21-1 and TRBJ1-2; the table calls TRBD1, which could not be checked here. TRBV21-1 is labeled a pseudogene. The CDR3 contains 13 residues. The CDR3 nucleotides are TGTGCCAGCGAGAAACAGGGTTTGAATGGCTACACCTTC. It yields the protein CASEKQGLNGYTF.

In its sample, this clonotype was seen a few times. An end of the junction does not agree with germline; a read error may underlie this. This chain uses TRBV2 with TRBJ2-4, with 9 positions matching TRBD2. CDR3 length equals 13 residues. Germline assignment: CDR1 SNHLY and CDR2 FYNNEI. This chain's CDR3 is CASSELGGGAKNF. The DNA for the CDR3 is TGTGCCAGCAGTGAATTGGGCGGGGGGGCTAAGAACTTC.

This rearrangement joins TRBV20-1 to TRBJ2-3, with a tentative D call TRBD1 (5 bases). The CDR3 has 13 residues. The V gene's germline CDR1 is DFQATT and CDR2 SNEGSKA (reference sequence). V lost 3 bases, J lost 5 bases, and 12 bases lay in between. The CDR3 DNA sequence: TGCAGTGCTAGTGACAGAGACCTAGATACGCAGTATTTT. Translating it yields CSASDRDLDTQYF.

This clonotype was recorded a few times. The rearrangement links TRBV6-5 to TRBJ1-2, with D tentatively TRBD1 (5 bases). Germline CDR1 and CDR2: MNHEY and SVGAGI. This CDR3 region has 14 residues. The V gene lost 0 bases and the J gene lost 6 bases, with 11 bases spanning the gap. The CDR3 reads CASSYSRQIDGYTF. The CDR3 DNA follows: TGTGCCAGCAGTTACTCGAGACAGATAGATGGCTACACCTTC.

The rearrangement joins TRBV29-1 to TRBJ2-3; D is perhaps TRBD1 or TRBD2 (5 bases each). CDR1 and CDR2 (germline): SQVTM, ANQGSEA. Trimming cost V 7 bases and J 5 bases, with 13 bases left between them. This CDR3 has 12 residues. The DNA of the CDR3 is TGCAGCGGAGAGGGTAGGGGAGATACGCAGTATTTT. Translated: CSGEGRGDTQYF.

In this sample, this clonotype turned up a few times. The CDR3 DNA reads as TGTGCCAGCAGCGCCGGATATTCAGATACGCAGTATTTT. It encodes CASSAGYSDTQYF. J is TRBJ2-3 and V is TRBV9; D is ambiguous. There are 13 residues in the CDR3. CDR1 and CDR2 from the germline V gene are SGDLS and YYNGEE. Trimming left V 3 bases short and J 4 bases short, with 9 bases between.

J is TRBJ2-7 and V is TRBV20-1; 8 nucleotides agree with TRBD1. Germline lookup yields CDR1 DFQATT and CDR2 SNEGSKA (reference sequence). The CDR3 extends over 14 amino acids. Losses at the gene ends were 6 bases for V and 3 bases for J; bases not matched to a gene: 10. CDR3 DNA sequence: TGCAGTGCGGAAGATTACAGGGGGGACTACGAGCAGTACTTC. Its protein is CSAEDYRGDYEQYF.

The chain is built from TRBV4-1 and TRBJ2-2, with 8 bases identical to TRBD2. Germline assignment: CDR1 MGHRA and CDR2 YSYEKL. The CDR3 is made up of 15 amino acids. The V segment lost 5 bases and the J segment 6 bases; nucleotides outside the gene matches: 8. DNA for the CDR3: TGCGCCAGCAGCATACGGGGGGGCCTACCCGGGGAGCTGTTTTTT. This gives the protein CASSIRGGLPGELFF.

This clonotype occurred a few times. The chain links TRBV27 to TRBJ2-7; tentatively, D is TRBD1 or TRBD2 (5 bases each). Germline V lookup: CDR1 MNHEY, CDR2 SMNVEV (reference sequence). V lost 5 bases and J lost 2, with 13 bases in between. The CDR3 sequence is 14 residues long. The CDR3 coding sequence is TGTGCCAGCAGTCGTTCCGGGACCCCCTACGAGCAGTACGTC. Translating gives CASSRSGTPYEQYV.

The chain employs TRBV7-8 and TRBJ2-3; D might be TRBD2 (6 bases). Germline values: CDR1 SGHVS, CDR2 FQNEAQ. CDR3 length: 16 amino acids. V dropped 8 bases and J dropped 1 base, with 19 bases sitting between them. Written as DNA, the CDR3 is TGTGCCAGCGCACGGGGGAGGATACCGGGCACAGATACGCAGTATTTT. It specifies CASARGRIPGTDTQYF. The full variable domain, in which reference TRBV7-8 and TRBJ2-3 provide the parts outside the CDR3, is GAGVSQSPRYKVAKRGQDVALRCDPISGHVSLFWYQQALGQGPEFLTYFQNEAQLDKSGLPSDRFFAERPEGSVSTLKIQRTQQEDSAVYLCASARGRIPGTDTQYFGPGTRLTVL.

The J gene is TRBJ2-3, the V gene TRBV7-2; D could derive from TRBD1 or TRBD2 (5 bases each). Trimming cost V 2 bases and J 2 bases, with 11 bases left between them. Germline V gene lookup returns CDR1 SGHTA and CDR2 FQGNSA. This CDR3 is 15 amino acids long. Written as DNA, the CDR3 is TGTGCCAGCAGCTTAAGGGGCGGGTCCACAGATACGCAGTATTTT. Translation gives CASSLRGGSTDTQYF.

The sample holds a few counts of this clonotype. V gene TRBV28 combines with J gene TRBJ2-2; TRBD2 agrees at 8 bases. Germline lookup yields CDR1 MDHEN and CDR2 SYDVKM. V was clipped by 4 bases and J by 3 bases; unmatched bases: 7. This CDR3 has 16 residues. CDR3 bases: TGTGCCAGCAGTTCCCGGGGTAGCGGGGACACCGGGGAGCTGTTTTTT. It specifies CASSSRGSGDTGELFF.

The V call is TRBV5-6, the J call TRBJ2-1; 8 bases are a match to TRBD2. V lost 0 bases and J lost 6; bases outside the gene matches: 8. The germline V gene encodes CDR1 SGHDT and CDR2 YYEEEE. This CDR3 is built from 16 residues. CDR3 region: CASSLAPGGAGNEQFF. CDR3 coding DNA: TGTGCCAGCAGCTTGGCCCCCGGGGGGGCGGGCAATGAGCAGTTCTTC.

This clonotype was seen at least ten times. The DNA for the CDR3 is TGCAGCGTTGGGGAGGATGAAAAACTGTTTTTT. Protein: CSVGEDEKLFF. J is TRBJ1-4 and V is TRBV29-1; D is uncertain. V was trimmed by 4 bases and J by 6 bases, leaving 6 bases between them. Germline CDR1 and CDR2: SQVTM and ANQGSEA. The CDR3 is 11 residues long.

The J gene is TRBJ1-5, the V gene TRBV5-5, with 8 bases aligning to TRBD1. The trim removed 4 bases at V and 6 bases at J, leaving 9 bases unmatched. Germline CDR1 is SGHKS and CDR2 is YYEKEE (reference sequence). This CDR3 is 15 amino acids long. The DNA for the CDR3 is TGTGCCAGCAGCATGCAGGGGGCTCAGGGTCAGCCCCAGCATTTT. This encodes CASSMQGAQGQPQHF.

In its sample, this clonotype was seen many times. The chain links TRBV2 to TRBJ2-7; TRBD1 matches at 8 bases. Per germline, CDR1 SNHLY and CDR2 FYNNEI. The CDR3 loop spans 14 amino acids. V shed 2 bases, J shed 2 bases, and the junction held 2 bases outside the gene matches. In nucleotides, the CDR3 is TGTGCCAGCAGTGAACAGGGGGCGACCTACGAGCAGTACGTC. This sequence encodes CASSEQGATYEQYV.

In its sample, this clonotype was seen a few times. Possible read error: a much larger clone is one base away. The chain uses TRBV5-1 and TRBJ2-7, with a tentative D call TRBD1 (5 bases). CDR3 length: 13 amino acids. V lost 0 bases and J lost 5, with 9 bases in between. Germline V gene sequence: CDR1 SGHRS, CDR2 YFSETQ. The CDR3 sequence is CASSLGQGNEQYV. In DNA, the CDR3 is TGCGCCAGCAGCTTGGGGCAGGGCAACGAGCAGTACGTC.

The chain combines TRBV20-1 with TRBJ1-1, with 9 bases matching TRBD1. V shed 5 bases, J shed 5 bases, and the junction held 6 bases outside the gene matches. There are 13 residues in the CDR3. Looked up from germline, CDR1 is DFQATT and CDR2 is SNEGSKA (reference sequence). Here the CDR3 reads CSAVRDRVTEAFF. The DNA for the CDR3 is TGCAGTGCTGTCCGGGACAGGGTGACTGAAGCTTTCTTT.

This clonotype appeared many times. The chain links TRBV18 to TRBJ2-1; 7 positions agree with TRBD2. V gave up 0 bases and J gave up 10 bases; unmatched junction bases: 6. Germline values: CDR1 KGHSH, CDR2 LQKENI. The CDR3 length is 14 residues. CDR3 residues: CASSPPASGGEQFF. CDR3 in DNA: TGTGCCAGCTCACCACCCGCTAGCGGAGGGGAGCAGTTCTTC.

This clonotype was counted a few times. J is TRBJ2-1 and V is TRBV4-3; 7 bases agree with TRBD2. Germline V gene lookup returns CDR1 LGHNA and CDR2 YSLEER. This CDR3 has 14 residues. J was trimmed by 5 bases and V by 4 bases; bases with no gene match: 5. DNA of the CDR3: TGCGCCAGCAGCCCGGGACTACCTAACAATGAGCAGTTCTTC. It yields the protein CASSPGLPNNEQFF.